These 24 T cell receptor beta chains originate from one sample sequenced in a study of cytomegalovirus exposure and HLA in healthy donors. The repertoire was sequenced with immunoSEQ multiplex PCR; TCRdb's copy has only in-frame clones and lacks some. The sample has 150,000 to 250,000 clones; roughly 81% are singletons. Sequencing was performed on PBMCs. Receptors were obtained from a woman aged 25 to 39 in good health and CMV-seronegative.

V usage is TRBV4-1 and J usage is TRBJ1-2; 7 nucleotides align to TRBD1. Germline CDR1 is MGHRA and CDR2 is YSYEKL. This CDR3 has 14 residues. V lost 2 bases to trimming and J lost 4 bases; unmatched junction nucleotides: 4. CDR3 DNA sequence: TGCGCCAGCAGCCAACCGGGACAGATCTATGGCTACACCTTC. Encoded protein: CASSQPGQIYGYTF.

The rearrangement uses TRBV5-1 and TRBJ2-3, with a weak D call TRBD2 (6 bases). The CDR3 has 15 residues. Germline V gene sequence: CDR1 SGHRS, CDR2 YFSETQ. Trimming took off 4 bases at V and 1 base at J, with 13 bases between the two ends. DNA for the CDR3: TGCGCCAGCAGCCCAGGGCCGGGAGGCACAGATACGCAGTATTTT. Translation gives CASSPGPGGTDTQYF.

This chain uses TRBV6-5 with TRBJ1-1; no reliable D call. Between the trimmed V and J ends, which lost 6 bases and 8 bases, there was a span of 16 bases. The CDR3 totals 13 residues. Germline CDR1 MNHEY, CDR2 SVGAGI. CDR3 bases: TGTGCCAGCAGCAGCAACGCGGGATGGGAAGCTTTCTTT. It translates to CASSSNAGWEAFF.

The rearrangement links TRBV6-5 to TRBJ1-2; D call uncertain. V was trimmed by 7 bases and J by 3 bases, leaving 15 bases between them. The CDR3 runs 14 residues. The germline V gene encodes CDR1 MNHEY and CDR2 SVGAGI. The CDR3 coding sequence is TGTGCCAGCACCTCGTCGCAGGCGTACTATGGCTACACCTTC. This sequence encodes CASTSSQAYYGYTF.

The chain is built from TRBV19 and TRBJ1-3, with D unclear. Germline CDR1 LNHDA, CDR2 SQIVND (reference sequence). The CDR3 has 15 residues. V gave up 7 bases and J gave up 4 bases, with 17 bases separating them. CDR3 nucleotides: TGTGCCAGTACCTCCGCCTGGAGTTCCGGAAACACCATATATTTT. Its protein product is CASTSAWSSGNTIYF.

This chain connects TRBV5-4 to TRBJ2-1; 10 nucleotides agree with TRBD2. This CDR3 spans 16 amino acids. Per germline, CDR1 SGHNT and CDR2 YYREEE (reference sequence). V was pared by 4 bases and J by 5 bases, with 9 bases of the junction left unmatched. CDR3 DNA: TGTGCCAGCAGCGTGCCTAGCGGGAGAAGGGACAATGAGCAGTTCTTC. Encoded protein: CASSVPSGRRDNEQFF.

The rearrangement joins TRBV5-4 to TRBJ2-5, with 12 positions matching TRBD1. The CDR3 extends over 16 amino acids. With V trimmed by 5 bases and J by 0 bases, 5 bases remained unmatched. Germline values: CDR1 SGHNT, CDR2 YYREEE (reference sequence). Here the CDR3 DNA reads TGTGCCAGCAGGGGGACAGGGGGCTCGTACCAAGAGACCCAGTACTTC. Amino acids: CASRGTGGSYQETQYF.

The rearrangement links TRBV6-6 to TRBJ1-3; D may be TRBD1 (6 bases). This CDR3 contains 15 residues. Trimming cost V 6 bases and J 2 bases, with 14 bases left between them. Per germline, CDR1 MNHNY and CDR2 SVGAGI (reference sequence). The CDR3 nucleotides are TGTGCCAGCAGCTCCCCTACAGGGACTGGAAACACCATATATTTT. It yields the protein CASSSPTGTGNTIYF.

The chain is built from TRBV30 and TRBJ1-4; TRBD1 aligns across 9 bases. The germline V gene has CDR1 GTSNPN and CDR2 SVGIG (reference sequence). There are 15 residues in the CDR3. With V trimmed by 0 bases and J by 8 bases, 7 bases remained unmatched. CDR3 residues: CAWSVGDRVGEKLFF. The CDR3 bases are TGTGCCTGGAGTGTTGGGGACAGGGTCGGGGAAAAACTGTTTTTT.

This clone was counted once. V is TRBV5-6 and J is TRBJ2-2; 7 bases agree with TRBD1. The CDR3 loop spans 14 amino acids. The germline V gene has CDR1 SGHDT and CDR2 YYEEEE. V was pared by 4 bases and J by 6 bases, with 6 bases of the junction left unmatched. The CDR3 loop is CASSQTGSPGELFF. The CDR3 DNA reads TGTGCCAGCAGCCAGACAGGGTCCCCCGGGGAGCTGTTTTTT.

CDR3 sequence reads: CASSLRRKSGYNEQFF. In DNA, the CDR3 is TGTGCCAGCAGCCTCCGTCGGAAGTCGGGTTACAATGAGCAGTTCTTC. The chain is built from TRBV14 and TRBJ2-1; no clear D gene. CDR3 length equals 16 residues. Germline V gene sequence: CDR1 SGHDN, CDR2 FVKESK. V was pared by 4 bases and J by 4 bases, with 17 bases between.

This clone was observed once. The rearrangement joins TRBV25-1 to TRBJ1-6; tentatively, D is TRBD1 (6 bases). The V and J ends lost 3 bases and 9 bases respectively, with 12 bases between them. The CDR3 totals 14 residues. The germline CDR1 and CDR2 sequences are MGHDK and SYGVNS. In DNA form, the CDR3 reads TGTGCCAGCAGTGAGACAGGTTACAGTTCACCCCTCCACTTT. It encodes CASSETGYSSPLHF. Together with reference TRBV25-1 and TRBJ1-6, the CDR3 gives the full variable domain: EADIYQTPRYLVIGTGKKITLECSQTMGHDKMYWYQQDPGMELHLIHYSYGVNSTEKGDLSSESTVSRIRTEHFPLTLESARPSHTSQYLCASSETGYSSPLHFGNGTRLTVT.

The table lists this clone with a count of one. In DNA, the CDR3 is TGCGCCAGCAGCGCGGACAGGGTGAGCGGCTACACCTTC. Protein product: CASSADRVSGYTF. The rearrangement joins TRBV5-1 to TRBJ1-2; 8 nucleotides line up with TRBD1. Germline assignment: CDR1 SGHRS and CDR2 YFSETQ. V shed 4 bases, J shed 8 bases, and the junction held 7 bases outside the gene matches. The CDR3 spans 13 residues.

This chain links TRBV6-1 with TRBJ1-3; D call uncertain. Germline V CDR1 and CDR2: MNHNS, SASEGT. The germline V and J ends were trimmed by 7 bases and 1 base, with 11 bases remaining between them. The CDR3 extends over 14 amino acids. For the CDR3, the DNA is TGTGCCAGCACCAATCCCCATTCTGGAAACACCATATATTTT. Protein sequence: CASTNPHSGNTIYF.

The rearrangement uses TRBV27 and TRBJ2-7; 9 bases map to TRBD2. CDR3 length equals 15 residues. J gave up 5 bases and V 1 base, and 6 bases lay outside the gene matches. Germline values: CDR1 MNHEY, CDR2 SMNVEV (reference sequence). The CDR3 DNA is TGTGCCAGCAGTTTATATGCGGGAGGGCCCAACGAGCAGTACTTC. Protein sequence: CASSLYAGGPNEQYF.

This clone was found a few times. The genes are TRBV10-3 and TRBJ2-5; 7 bases line up with TRBD1. The CDR3 runs 17 residues. V dropped 5 bases and J dropped 7; count of bases not matched to a gene: 19. Germline assignment: CDR1 ENHRY and CDR2 SYGVKD. CDR3 sequence: CAISPSRGQNGVGTQYF. The CDR3 bases are TGTGCCATCAGTCCGTCAAGGGGACAGAATGGTGTAGGGACCCAGTACTTC.

The chain has TRBV11-2 and TRBJ1-5; a possible D gene is TRBD1 (6 bases). Germline V gene lookup returns CDR1 SGHAT and CDR2 FQNNGV. The ends were cut back, 5 bases at V and 0 bases at J, with 14 bases in the middle. The CDR3 totals 16 residues. The CDR3 loop is CASSPGQFYSNQPQHF. As DNA, the CDR3 is TGTGCCAGCAGCCCCGGACAGTTTTATAGCAATCAGCCCCAGCATTTT.

This chain uses TRBV28 with TRBJ1-4; no reliable D call. This CDR3 is built from 15 residues. Per the germline V gene, CDR1 is MDHEN and CDR2 is SYDVKM. Trimming took off 5 bases at V and 0 bases at J, with 10 bases between the two ends. The CDR3 here is CASSRPGSTNEKLFF. The CDR3 DNA is TGTGCCAGCAGTCGGCCAGGATCAACTAATGAAAAACTGTTTTTT.

This clone was found once. The chain uses TRBV9 and TRBJ2-3; TRBD2 matches at 8 bases. J was trimmed by 4 bases and V by 4 bases; bases with no gene match: 8. Germline V lookup: CDR1 SGDLS, CDR2 YYNGEE. CDR3 length: 15 amino acids. DNA for the CDR3: TGTGCCAGCAGCCCCGGGGGACTAGGGGCAGATACGCAGTATTTT. Its protein is CASSPGGLGADTQYF. Full variable domain (rest looked up from reference TRBV9 and TRBJ2-3): DSGVTQTPKHLITATGQRVTLRCSPRSGDLSVYWYQQSLDQGLQFLIQYYNGEERAKGNILERFSAQQFPDLHSELNLSSLELGDSALYFCASSPGGLGADTQYFGPGTRLTVL.

This rearrangement joins TRBV7-9 to TRBJ2-7; 7 bases map to TRBD1. This CDR3 contains 15 residues. Germline values: CDR1 SEHNR, CDR2 FQNEAQ (reference sequence). Unmatched junction bases numbered 5, after V lost 0 bases and J lost 3 bases. CDR3 in DNA: TGTGCCAGCAGCTTAGCGCAGGGACAGCTCTACGAGCAGTACTTC. This codes for CASSLAQGQLYEQYF.

This clone was counted between two and nine times. The chain recombines TRBV28 with TRBJ2-7, with 7 bases matching TRBD2. The CDR3 has 13 amino acids. Germline CDR1 MDHEN, CDR2 SYDVKM. V shed 2 bases, J shed 2 bases, and the junction held 0 bases outside the gene matches. The DNA for the CDR3 is TGTGCCAGCAGTTTAGGGAGGGCCTACGAGCAGTACTTC. Its translation is CASSLGRAYEQYF.

The CDR3 sequence is CASSLSDRGWNEQFF. The CDR3 DNA reads as TGTGCCAGCAGTTTATCCGACAGGGGGTGGAATGAGCAGTTCTTC. The chain employs TRBV28 and TRBJ2-1, with 9 bases that match TRBD1. V lost 1 base, J lost 7 bases, and 5 bases stayed unmatched. The germline gives CDR1 MDHEN, CDR2 SYDVKM. This CDR3 comprises 15 residues.

This chain joins TRBV5-8 and TRBJ2-7, with 7 positions matching TRBD1. Germline V gene lookup returns CDR1 SGHTS and CDR2 YDEGEE. The CDR3 is 15 residues long. V gave up 4 bases and J gave up 5 bases; unmatched junction bases: 12. In DNA, the CDR3 is TGTGCCAGCAGCGGCCCCCGAGGGGGCGCGGACGAGCAGTACTTC. It encodes CASSGPRGGADEQYF. The entire variable domain, with the rest obtained from reference TRBV5-8 and TRBJ2-7, is as follows: EAGVTQSPTHLIKTRGQQATLRCSPISGHTSVYWYQQALGLGLQFLLWYDEGEERNRGNFPPRFSGRQFPNYSSELNVNALELEDSALYLCASSGPRGGADEQYFGPGTRLTVT.

The chain couples TRBV5-3 to TRBJ2-3; D unclear. TRBV5-3 qualifies as an ORF whose function is uncertain. The V gene lost 0 bases and the J gene lost 2 bases, with 7 bases spanning the gap. The CDR3 has 14 residues. The CDR3 nucleotides read TGTGCCAGAAGCTTGGATACAATCACAGATACGCAGTATTTT. Its protein is CARSLDTITDTQYF.